The entry below describes one T cell receptor beta chain. Its specificity is not known. The data derive from a study of T cell responses to AZD1222 COVID-19 vaccine. The CDR3 contains 17 residues. Germline CDR1 and CDR2: LGHDT and YNNKEL (reference sequence). V shed 5 bases, J shed 9 bases, and the junction held 16 bases outside the gene matches. Using immunoSEQ multiplex PCR, the repertoire was profiled, and TCRdb retains in-frame clones only, with some absent. Here the sample spans 120,000 to 150,000 clones, 90% being singletons. General observations from the study: Repertoire sampling was restricted to post-peak T cell response timepoints.

The sequence derives from an adult in good health. This chain joins TRBV3-1 (or the pseudogene TRBV3-2) and TRBJ2-1; 10 bases fit TRBD2. Sequenced material: peripheral blood, taken on day 0 of AZD1222 vaccination. The CDR3 DNA sequence: TGTGCCAGCAGCTCGGACCGATCGGCTAGCGGGAGAGTTGAGCAGTTCTTC. Encoded protein: CASSSDRSASGRVEQFF.